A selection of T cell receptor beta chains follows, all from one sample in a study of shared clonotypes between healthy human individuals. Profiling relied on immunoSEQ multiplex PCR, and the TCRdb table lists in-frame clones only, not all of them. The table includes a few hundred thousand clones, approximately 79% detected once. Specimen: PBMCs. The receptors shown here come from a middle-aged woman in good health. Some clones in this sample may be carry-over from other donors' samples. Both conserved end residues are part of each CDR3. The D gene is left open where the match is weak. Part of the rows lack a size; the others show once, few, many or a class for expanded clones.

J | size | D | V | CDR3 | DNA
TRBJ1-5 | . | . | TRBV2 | CASSEAGVRGDQPQHF | TGTGCCAGCAGTGAGGCAGGGGTAAGAGGGGATCAGCCCCAGCATTTT
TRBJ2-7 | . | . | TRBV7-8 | CASSLVRSPYEQYF | TGTGCCAGCAGCTTAGTTCGGAGCCCCTACGAGCAGTACTTC
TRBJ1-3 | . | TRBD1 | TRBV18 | CASSQGQGTTGNTIYF | TGTGCCAGCTCACAAGGACAGGGTACGACTGGAAACACCATATATTTT
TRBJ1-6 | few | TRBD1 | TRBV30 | CACPGQGADNSPLHF | TGTGCCTGCCCCGGACAGGGGGCCGATAATTCACCCCTCCACTTT
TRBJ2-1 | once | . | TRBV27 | CASTPEVRTNEQFF | TGTGCCAGCACCCCCGAGGTCCGAACCAATGAGCAGTTCTTC
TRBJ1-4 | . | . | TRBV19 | CASRHQAATNEKLFF | TGTGCCAGTAGACATCAAGCTGCAACTAATGAAAAACTGTTTTTT
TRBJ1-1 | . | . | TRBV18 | CASSPGPQANTEAFF | TGTGCCAGCTCACCGGGCCCCCAGGCGAACACTGAAGCTTTCTTT
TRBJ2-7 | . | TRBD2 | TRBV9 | CASSVEAGGSYEQYF | TGTGCCAGCAGCGTAGAAGCGGGGGGGTCCTACGAGCAGTACTTC
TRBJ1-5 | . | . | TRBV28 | CASTLYREGNQPQHF | TGTGCCAGCACCTTGTACAGGGAGGGCAATCAGCCCCAGCATTTT
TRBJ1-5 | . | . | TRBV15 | CATSGNSGGPQHF | TGTGCCACCAGCGGAAACAGCGGTGGACCCCAGCATTTT
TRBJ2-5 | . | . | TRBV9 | CASSPPPGGPMETQYF | TGTGCCAGCAGCCCTCCACCAGGAGGGCCAATGGAGACCCAGTACTTC
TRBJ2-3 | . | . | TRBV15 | CATSAGFNTDTQYF | TGTGCCACCAGCGCGGGGTTTAACACAGATACGCAGTATTTT
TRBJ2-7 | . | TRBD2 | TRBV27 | CASSPKARGSYEQYF | TGTGCCAGCTCCCCAAAGGCCCGCGGGAGCTACGAGCAGTACTTC
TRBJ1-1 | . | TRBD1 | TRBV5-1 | CASSSGQLTEAFF | TGCGCCAGCAGCTCGGGACAGCTCACTGAAGCTTTCTTT
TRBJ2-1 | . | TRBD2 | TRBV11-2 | CASSLAGGYNEQFF | TGTGCCAGCAGCTTAGCGGGAGGGTACAATGAGCAGTTCTTC
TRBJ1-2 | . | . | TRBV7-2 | CASSRGASDYGYTF | TGTGCCAGCAGCCGGGGAGCGTCCGACTATGGCTACACCTTC
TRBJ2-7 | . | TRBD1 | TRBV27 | CASSIGQGASYEQYF | TGTGCCAGCAGCATCGGACAGGGGGCGTCCTACGAGCAGTACTTC
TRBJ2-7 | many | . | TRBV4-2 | CASSPVAVPNEQYF | TGTGCCAGCAGCCCCGTGGCGGTTCCGAACGAGCAGTACTTC
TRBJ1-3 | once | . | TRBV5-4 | CASSFDRFSGNTIYF | TGTGCCAGCAGCTTCGACAGATTCTCTGGAAACACCATATATTTT
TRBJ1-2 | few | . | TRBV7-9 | CASSLAGSRALDGYTF | TGTGCCAGCAGCTTAGCAGGGAGCAGGGCCTTAGACGGGTACACCTTC
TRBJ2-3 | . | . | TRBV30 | CAWSSWASTDTQYF | TGTGCCTGGAGTTCGTGGGCTAGCACAGATACGCAGTATTTT
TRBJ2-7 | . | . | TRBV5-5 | CASSREAGFHEQYF | TGTGCCAGCTCACGAGAGGCAGGGTTTCACGAGCAGTACTTC
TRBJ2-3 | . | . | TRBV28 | CASSSPTDTQYF | TGTGCCAGCAGTTCGCCCACAGATACGCAGTATTTT
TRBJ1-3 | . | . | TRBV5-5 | CASSLVPRSGNTIYF | TGTGCCAGCAGCTTGGTTCCCAGGTCTGGAAACACCATATATTTT
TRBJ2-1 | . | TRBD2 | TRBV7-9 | CASSLGTSGYNEQFF | TGTGCCAGCAGCTTAGGGACTAGCGGCTACAATGAGCAGTTCTTC
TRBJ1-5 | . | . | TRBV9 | CASSANNQPQHF | TGTGCCAGCAGCGCCAATAATCAGCCCCAGCATTTT
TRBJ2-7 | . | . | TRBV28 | CASCLSEVSYEQYF | TGTGCCAGCTGCCTGAGTGAGGTCTCCTACGAGCAGTACTTC
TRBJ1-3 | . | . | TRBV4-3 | CASSRGPGASSGNTIYF | TGCGCCAGCAGCCGGGGGCCAGGGGCCTCTTCTGGAAACACCATATATTTT
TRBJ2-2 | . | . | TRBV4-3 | CASSQRSGEGGELFF | TGCGCCAGCAGCCAACGGTCAGGGGAAGGCGGGGAGCTGTTTTTT
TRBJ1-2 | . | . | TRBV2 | CATQPTLFLDKRVYTF | TGTGCCACCCAACCAACTCTATTTTTGGACAAAAGAGTCTACACCTTC
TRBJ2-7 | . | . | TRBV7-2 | CASSPRTMDYEQYF | TGTGCCAGCAGCCCTAGGACTATGGACTACGAGCAGTACTTC
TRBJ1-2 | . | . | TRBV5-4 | CASTRDSYGYTF | TGTGCCAGCACCCGGGACTCCTATGGCTACACCTTC
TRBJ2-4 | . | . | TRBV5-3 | CARSFGLAKNIQYF | TGTGCCAGAAGCTTCGGTCTAGCCAAAAACATTCAGTACTTC
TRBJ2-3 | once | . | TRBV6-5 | CASSYRRGLADTQYF | TGTGCCAGCAGTTATCGAAGAGGGCTGGCAGATACGCAGTATTTT
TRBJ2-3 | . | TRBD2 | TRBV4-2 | CASSQVLAGVSDTQYF | TGTGCCAGCAGCCAAGTACTAGCGGGAGTTTCAGATACGCAGTATTTT
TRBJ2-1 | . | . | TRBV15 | CATSRGYRDVEQFF | TGTGCCACCAGCAGAGGGTACAGGGATGTTGAGCAGTTCTTC
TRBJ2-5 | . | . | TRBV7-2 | CASSLTSDRQETQYF | TGTGCCAGCAGCTTAACGTCGGACCGCCAAGAGACCCAGTACTTC
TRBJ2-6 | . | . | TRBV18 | CASSPMAAGANVLTF | TGTGCCAGCTCACCAATGGCTGCTGGGGCCAACGTCCTGACTTTC
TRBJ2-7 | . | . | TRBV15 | CATSRDYRGSYEQYF | TGTGCCACCAGCAGGGACTACAGGGGTTCCTACGAGCAGTACTTC
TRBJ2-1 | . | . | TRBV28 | CASRKSGSYNEQFF | TGTGCCAGCAGAAAGAGTGGTTCCTACAATGAGCAGTTCTTC
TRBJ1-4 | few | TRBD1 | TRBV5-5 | CASSARTGGGEKLFF | TGTGCCAGCAGCGCTCGGACAGGGGGCGGTGAAAAACTGTTTTTT
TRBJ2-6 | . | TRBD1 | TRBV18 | CASSDRARPFSSSGANVLTF | TGTGCCAGCTCAGACAGGGCACGACCGTTCTCCAGCTCTGGGGCCAACGTCCTGACTTTC
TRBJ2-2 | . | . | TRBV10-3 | CAISARQWNTGELFF | TGTGCCATCAGTGCCAGGCAGTGGAACACCGGGGAGCTGTTTTTT
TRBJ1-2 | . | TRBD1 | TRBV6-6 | CASSMTGAGGYTF | TGTGCCAGCAGTATGACAGGGGCGGGTGGCTACACCTTC
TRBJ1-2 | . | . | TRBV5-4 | CASSLARKDYGYTF | TGTGCCAGCAGCTTGGCCAGGAAGGACTATGGCTACACCTTC
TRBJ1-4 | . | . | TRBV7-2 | CASSLASQGANEKLFF | TGTGCCAGCAGCTTAGCGTCACAGGGCGCTAATGAAAAACTGTTTTTT
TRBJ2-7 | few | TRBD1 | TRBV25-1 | CASSDPRTGSSYEQYF | TGTGCCAGCAGTGATCCCCGGACAGGAAGCTCCTACGAGCAGTACTTC
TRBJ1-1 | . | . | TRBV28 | CASRFASTEAFF | TGTGCCAGCAGATTTGCGAGCACTGAAGCTTTCTTT
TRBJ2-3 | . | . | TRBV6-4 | CASTPTPLAADTQYF | TGTGCCAGCACCCCTACCCCCCTAGCAGCAGATACGCAGTATTTT
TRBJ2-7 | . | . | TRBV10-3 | CAISDGTESYEQYF | TGTGCCATCAGTGATGGGACTGAGTCCTACGAGCAGTACTTC
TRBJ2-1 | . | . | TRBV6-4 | CASSDGVSFDTSYNEQFF | TGTGCCAGCAGTGACGGGGTTAGCTTCGACACGAGCTACAATGAGCAGTTCTTC
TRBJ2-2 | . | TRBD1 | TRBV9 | CASRDRRNTGELFF | TGTGCCAGCAGGGACAGGAGGAACACCGGGGAGCTGTTTTTT
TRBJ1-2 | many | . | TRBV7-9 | CASSTGRSWNYGYTF | TGTGCCAGCAGCACCGGACGGAGCTGGAACTATGGCTACACCTTC
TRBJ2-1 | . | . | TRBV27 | CASSATSPYNEQFF | TGTGCCAGCAGTGCTACTAGTCCCTACAATGAGCAGTTCTTC
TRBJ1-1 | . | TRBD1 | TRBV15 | CATTQGDRGNTEAFF | TGTGCCACCACCCAGGGAGACAGGGGGAACACTGAAGCTTTCTTT
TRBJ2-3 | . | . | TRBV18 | CASSPETDTQYF | TGTGCCAGCTCACCCGAAACAGATACGCAGTATTTT
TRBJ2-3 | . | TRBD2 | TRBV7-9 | CASSSGLAGGSDTQYF | TGTGCCAGCAGTTCAGGACTAGCGGGAGGTTCAGATACGCAGTATTTT
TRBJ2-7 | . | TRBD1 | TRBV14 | CASSHKQGAYTYEQYF | TGTGCCAGCAGCCATAAACAGGGGGCTTACACCTACGAGCAGTACTTC
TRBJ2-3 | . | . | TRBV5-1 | CASSSPSTDTQYF | TGCGCCAGCAGCTCCCCTAGCACAGATACGCAGTATTTT